These T cell receptor beta chains were read from a single sample in a study of shared clonotypes between healthy human individuals. The assay was immunoSEQ multiplex PCR, and TCRdb's table has in-frame clones only and misses some. The data contain approximately 2,000,000 clones, roughly 90% of them seen just once; the ten biggest clones take up 0.37%. Sequenced material: naive CD4+ T cells from PBMCs. Source of these receptors: a man aged 18 to 29 in good health. Some clones in this sample may be carry-over from other donors' samples. CDR3s include the opening cysteine and the closing phenylalanine or tryptophan. The order of the fields is J gene, clone size, D gene, V gene, CDR3 DNA, CDR3 protein. A D gene is named only where the DNA matches it firmly. Clone size is given for some rows only: seen once, a few or many times, or a class if the clone is expanded.

J: TRBJ2-7
size: once
D: .
V: TRBV6-5
DNA: TGTGCCAGCAGTTATTCCGGACTGAATTACGAGCAGTACTTC
CDR3: CASSYSGLNYEQYF

J: TRBJ2-3
size: .
D: .
V: TRBV28
DNA: TGTGCCAGCAGTTCCCGGGGCCCGAGGGCCACAGATACGCAGTATTTT
CDR3: CASSSRGPRATDTQYF

J: TRBJ2-7
size: .
D: .
V: TRBV30
DNA: TGTGCCTGGAGCCGGTCCTCCTACGAGCAGTACTTC
CDR3: CAWSRSSYEQYF

J: TRBJ2-3
size: once
D: .
V: TRBV6-5
DNA: TGTGCCAGCAGTTATTCGGCAGGGAGGATCACAGATACGCAGTATTTT
CDR3: CASSYSAGRITDTQYF

J: TRBJ2-2
size: .
D: .
V: TRBV28
DNA: TGTGCCAGCAGCACAAACACCGGGGAGCTGTTTTTT
CDR3: CASSTNTGELFF

J: TRBJ2-7
size: .
D: .
V: TRBV7-3
DNA: TGTGCCAGCAGCTTAGACGTCTATGACGAGCAGTACTTC
CDR3: CASSLDVYDEQYF

J: TRBJ2-2
size: .
D: .
V: TRBV29-1
DNA: TGCAGCGTTGAGGGGCAGACCAGTACGAACACCGGGGAGCTGTTTTTT
CDR3: CSVEGQTSTNTGELFF

J: TRBJ1-1
size: .
D: TRBD1
V: TRBV18
DNA: TGTGCCAGCTCAAAAGGACAGGGACTGAACACTGAAGCTTTCTTT
CDR3: CASSKGQGLNTEAFF

J: TRBJ2-7
size: .
D: TRBD2
V: TRBV7-9
DNA: TGTGCCAGCAGCTTATCCGGGACTAGCTACGAGCAGTACTTC
CDR3: CASSLSGTSYEQYF

J: TRBJ2-7
size: .
D: TRBD1
V: TRBV7-9
DNA: TGTGCCAGCAGCTCGGACAGGGGTATAGGAGAGCAGTACTTC
CDR3: CASSSDRGIGEQYF

J: TRBJ2-7
size: .
D: .
V: TRBV5-1
DNA: TGCGCCAGCAGCTTGGGAGACCCAAATACCGCCTACGAGCAGTACTTC
CDR3: CASSLGDPNTAYEQYF

J: TRBJ1-4
size: .
D: .
V: TRBV1
DNA: TGCACCAGCAGCAAGGGGGACGGGCAGAATGAAAAACTGTTTTTT
CDR3: CTSSKGDGQNEKLFF

J: TRBJ1-2
size: .
D: .
V: TRBV2
DNA: TGTGCCAGCAGCCTACAGGGAGCCGGGGATGGCTACACCTTC
CDR3: CASSLQGAGDGYTF

J: TRBJ2-7
size: .
D: TRBD2
V: TRBV5-4
DNA: TGTGCCAGCAGTTTTGTCCCGGGGGGTGAGCAGTACTTC
CDR3: CASSFVPGGEQYF

J: TRBJ2-3
size: once
D: TRBD1
V: TRBV7-9
DNA: TGTGCCAGCAGCTTAGGAGTGTGGACAGGGGAAAGGGATACGCAGTATTTT
CDR3: CASSLGVWTGERDTQYF

J: TRBJ1-1
size: .
D: .
V: TRBV4-1
DNA: TGCGCCAGCAGCCAAGAAGAAGAAGCAGGGTGGAATGAAGCTTTCTTT
CDR3: CASSQEEEAGWNEAFF

J: TRBJ2-7
size: .
D: .
V: TRBV18
DNA: TGTGCCAGCTCACCACGACAGGTTTCCCAGGGCGAGCAGTACTTC
CDR3: CASSPRQVSQGEQYF

J: TRBJ2-1
size: .
D: TRBD2
V: TRBV5-1
DNA: TGCGCCAGCAGCTTGTGGTCTAGCGGGATTTACAATGAGCAGTTCTTC
CDR3: CASSLWSSGIYNEQFF

J: TRBJ2-5
size: .
D: TRBD2
V: TRBV7-6
DNA: TGTGCCAGCAGCCGCACCCACCTACTAGCGGGAGCCCAAGAGACCCAGTACTTC
CDR3: CASSRTHLLAGAQETQYF

J: TRBJ1-1
size: .
D: TRBD1
V: TRBV28
DNA: TGTGCCAGCAGCATTACTGGACAGGCTGAAGCTTTCTTT
CDR3: CASSITGQAEAFF

J: TRBJ1-2
size: .
D: TRBD1
V: TRBV9
DNA: TGTGCCAGCAGCGTACAGGGGGCGGTTGGTGGCTACACCTTC
CDR3: CASSVQGAVGGYTF

J: TRBJ1-5
size: .
D: TRBD1
V: TRBV19
DNA: TGTGCCAGTAGTATACGTGGGACAGGGGAGGGCAATCAGCCCCAGCATTTT
CDR3: CASSIRGTGEGNQPQHF

J: TRBJ1-4
size: .
D: TRBD1
V: TRBV28
DNA: TGTGCCAGCAGGACCACAGGGGGCCTTGGAAAACTGTTTTTT
CDR3: CASRTTGGLGKLFF

J: TRBJ1-1
size: .
D: .
V: TRBV28
DNA: TGTGCCAGCAGTTTGTCCCAGAACACTGAAGCTTTCTTT
CDR3: CASSLSQNTEAFF

J: TRBJ2-3
size: .
D: .
V: TRBV7-2
DNA: TGTGCCAGCAGCTTTAGCGGAGATACGCAGTATTTT
CDR3: CASSFSGDTQYF

J: TRBJ1-2
size: few
D: .
V: TRBV28
DNA: .
CDR3: CASSSSYGYTF

J: TRBJ2-3
size: .
D: TRBD2
V: TRBV5-1
DNA: TGCGCCAGCAGCTTGACCGGGACTAGCGTAACAGATACGCAGTATTTT
CDR3: CASSLTGTSVTDTQYF

J: TRBJ1-3
size: .
D: .
V: TRBV5-4
DNA: TGTGCCAGCAGCTTTTACTCTGGAAACACCATATATTTT
CDR3: CASSFYSGNTIYF

J: TRBJ1-1
size: .
D: .
V: TRBV6-1
DNA: TGTGCCAGCAGTAGACAGGCAGTCATGAACACTGAAGCTTTCTTT
CDR3: CASSRQAVMNTEAFF

J: TRBJ1-2
size: .
D: .
V: TRBV29-1
DNA: TGCAGCGTTATCGGCCCAGACCGTTCATATGGCTACACCTTC
CDR3: CSVIGPDRSYGYTF

J: TRBJ2-3
size: .
D: .
V: TRBV29-1
DNA: TGCAGCGCACCCTCGTGGGGCACAGATACGCAGTATTTT
CDR3: CSAPSWGTDTQYF

J: TRBJ2-3
size: .
D: TRBD2
V: TRBV28
DNA: TGTGCCAGCAGTTCCCCCAGCGGGATCAGCACAGATACGCAGTATTTT
CDR3: CASSSPSGISTDTQYF

J: TRBJ2-7
size: .
D: TRBD2
V: TRBV4-3
DNA: TGCGCCAGCAGCCAAGATCGGGGCGGGAGCCCCTACGAGCAGTACTTC
CDR3: CASSQDRGGSPYEQYF

J: TRBJ1-2
size: .
D: TRBD1
V: TRBV29-1
DNA: TGCAGCGTTGGGAAAGGACAGGGGGGCTATGGCTACACCTTC
CDR3: CSVGKGQGGYGYTF

J: TRBJ1-2
size: once
D: .
V: TRBV25-1
DNA: TGTGCCAGCAGTGATGTCGGCAGCTCATATGGCTACACCTTC
CDR3: CASSDVGSSYGYTF

J: TRBJ2-3
size: .
D: .
V: TRBV5-4
DNA: TGTGCCACCTTTTCGCGGGTATCTAGCACAGATACGCAGTATTTT
CDR3: CATFSRVSSTDTQYF

J: TRBJ2-1
size: .
D: TRBD2
V: TRBV25-1
DNA: TGTGCCAGCATGGGACTAGCGGGAAGGGGGCAGTTCTTC
CDR3: CASMGLAGRGQFF

J: TRBJ1-5
size: .
D: TRBD1
V: TRBV2
DNA: TGTGCCAGCTCTCCCGACAGGGGCAATCAGCCCCAGCATTTT
CDR3: CASSPDRGNQPQHF

J: TRBJ2-7
size: once
D: .
V: TRBV18
DNA: TGTGCCAGCTCACCAAGGGACCGCACCTACGAGCAGTACTTC
CDR3: CASSPRDRTYEQYF

J: TRBJ2-1
size: .
D: .
V: TRBV29-1
DNA: TGCAGCGTTGATACGATCCGACTAGCAGGGGGGAATGAGCAGTTCTTC
CDR3: CSVDTIRLAGGNEQFF

J: TRBJ2-2
size: .
D: TRBD2
V: TRBV19
DNA: TGTGCCAGTAGTCCTCAGCGGGATAACACCGGGGAGCTGTTTTTT
CDR3: CASSPQRDNTGELFF

J: TRBJ1-1
size: .
D: .
V: TRBV28
DNA: TGTGCCAGCAGTTTGCCCTCCGGATGGGGAGCTTTCTTT
CDR3: CASSLPSGWGAFF

J: TRBJ1-6
size: .
D: .
V: TRBV5-1
DNA: TGCGCCAGCAGCTTGGGACGGTCTAATTCACCCCTCCACTTT
CDR3: CASSLGRSNSPLHF

J: TRBJ2-5
size: .
D: TRBD1
V: TRBV7-9
DNA: TGTGCCAGCAGCCCTAAGACAGGGGTAGAGACCCAGTACTTC
CDR3: CASSPKTGVETQYF

J: TRBJ1-2
size: .
D: .
V: TRBV18
DNA: TGTGCCAGCTCACCGTCAGGGAACTATGGCTACACCTTC
CDR3: CASSPSGNYGYTF